One and the same sample provided the 28 T cell receptor beta chains below, sequenced in a study of blood T cell repertoires in COVID-19. The data were produced by immunoSEQ multiplex PCR, yet TCRdb's version contains in-frame clones alone and is incomplete. Among approximately 260,000 clones, 70% to 85% were seen once, and the ten largest hold roughly 4%. Source material: peripheral blood. These receptors all stem from a woman between 35 and 50 years old with active or convalescent COVID-19.

The CDR3 region has the DNA TGTGCCAGCAGCCCCCGCAAGGGGGCCGGAATAGTTGAGCAGTTCTTC. Amino acids: CASSPRKGAGIVEQFF. The chain combines TRBV11-1 with TRBJ2-1, with TRBD1 matching over 7 bases. The CDR3 length is 16 residues. Germline CDR1 and CDR2: SGHAT and FQDESV (reference sequence). Trimming removed 5 bases from V and 9 bases from J; junction bases left unmatched: 16.

This clone was seen a single time. The J gene is TRBJ2-2, the V gene TRBV18; 8 nucleotides match TRBD1. Germline assignment: CDR1 KGHSH and CDR2 LQKENI. There are 16 residues in the CDR3. The trim removed 6 bases at V and 5 bases at J, leaving 11 bases unmatched. The CDR3 here is CASSLAAGGETGELFF. The CDR3 nucleotides are TGTGCCAGCTCTCTCGCCGCAGGGGGCGAAACCGGGGAGCTGTTTTTT. Complete variable domain (other parts from reference TRBV18 and TRBJ2-2): NAGVMQNPRHLVRRRGQEARLRCSPMKGHSHVYWYRQLPEEGLKFMVYLQKENIIDESGMPKERFSAEFPKEGPSILRIQQVVRGDSAAYFCASSLAAGGETGELFFGEGSRLTVL.

This rearrangement joins TRBV28 to TRBJ1-4; no definite D call. V was pared by 4 bases and J by 7 bases, with 13 bases between. Germline loops: CDR1 MDHEN, CDR2 SYDVKM. This CDR3 has 14 residues. The CDR3 coding sequence is TGTGCCAGCAGTTCCATCCCCGGGAGTGAAAAACTGTTTTTT. As protein: CASSSIPGSEKLFF.

The chain recombines TRBV14 with TRBJ2-3, with TRBD2 matching over 8 bases. Germline-derived CDR1 and CDR2 are SGHDN and FVKESK. V lost 4 bases and J lost 5; bases outside the gene matches: 5. The CDR3 is 14 residues long. The CDR3 loop reads CASSLGGVRDTQYF. CDR3 bases: TGTGCCAGCAGCCTCGGGGGGGTGAGAGATACGCAGTATTTT.

The J gene is TRBJ2-4, the V gene TRBV12-5; D is possibly TRBD2 (5 bases). This CDR3 is built from 17 residues. Looked up from germline, CDR1 is LGHNT and CDR2 is FRNRAP. Trimming removed 0 bases from V and 3 bases from J, with 15 bases in between. The CDR3: CASGLVAQNRGKNIQYF. DNA for the CDR3: TGTGCTAGTGGTTTGGTAGCGCAGAACCGGGGCAAAAACATTCAGTACTTC. The whole variable domain, remainder taken from reference TRBV12-5 and TRBJ2-4, is DARVTQTPRHKVTEMGQEVTMRCQPILGHNTVFWYRQTMMQGLELLAYFRNRAPLDDSGMPKDRFSAEMPDATLATLKIQPSEPRDSAVYFCASGLVAQNRGKNIQYFGAGTRLSVL.

J is TRBJ1-2 and V is TRBV4-1; D remains unclear. CDR3 length: 15 amino acids. V was cut by 5 bases and J by 10 bases, with 23 bases left in between. Per germline, CDR1 MGHRA and CDR2 YSYEKL. This CDR3 is CASSNTPQAISYYTF. DNA for the CDR3: TGCGCCAGCAGCAATACGCCGCAGGCTATCTCCTACTACACCTTC.

V and J are TRBV19 and TRBJ1-5; TRBD1 agrees at 10 bases. The V segment lost 5 bases and the J segment 2 bases; nucleotides outside the gene matches: 9. This CDR3 region has 17 residues. Per the germline V gene, CDR1 is LNHDA and CDR2 is SQIVND (reference sequence). The CDR3 DNA reads TGTGCCAGTAGTGCCCGTCGGACAGGGGGAGGCAATCAGCCCCAGCATTTT. Its protein is CASSARRTGGGNQPQHF.

The chain is built from TRBV12-3 or TRBV12-4 and TRBJ1-4; a weak D match, TRBD1 (5 bases). The CDR3 is 13 amino acids. Trimming pared 2 bases from V and 5 bases from J, leaving 6 bases between. The CDR3 loop reads CASSLSGNEKLFF. CDR3 sequence (DNA): TGTGCCAGCAGTTTATCAGGGAATGAAAAACTGTTTTTT.

The chain has TRBV24-1 and TRBJ2-7, with TRBD2 as a possible D gene (5 bases). Germline V lookup: CDR1 KGHDR, CDR2 SFDVKD. CDR3 size: 13 residues. V lost 2 bases and J lost 2, with 6 bases in between. This CDR3 reads CATSDSGAYEQYF. The CDR3 region has the DNA TGTGCCACCAGTGATTCCGGGGCCTACGAGCAGTACTTC.

The chain is built from TRBV21-1 and TRBJ2-5; the table's D call, TRBD2, was not checked against the DNA. TRBV21-1 is a known pseudogene. The CDR3 runs 13 residues. CDR3 DNA sequence: TGTGCCAGCAGCGCTAGCGGGGGGAAGACCCAGTACTTC. Residues: CASSASGGKTQYF.

The V and J genes are TRBV5-1 and TRBJ2-1, with a tentative D call TRBD1 (5 bases). The CDR3 consists of 14 residues. The germline V gene encodes CDR1 SGHRS and CDR2 YFSETQ. V shed 0 bases and J shed 7 bases, with 11 bases lying between them. DNA of the CDR3: TGCGCCAGCAGCTTGGGACAGAGCAAAAATGAGCAGTTCTTC. Amino acids: CASSLGQSKNEQFF.

The V gene is TRBV28, the J gene TRBJ1-6; 8 bases agree with TRBD1. Trimming at V came to 2 bases and at J to 14 bases, leaving 11 bases not matched to a gene. The CDR3 runs 15 residues. The V gene's germline CDR1 is MDHEN and CDR2 SYDVKM. The CDR3 loop is CASSLGDRYKMALHF. For the CDR3, the DNA is TGTGCCAGCAGTTTAGGGGACAGGTACAAGATGGCCCTCCACTTT.

This clone came up a few times. The chain couples TRBV19 to TRBJ1-2; a possible D gene is TRBD1 (5 bases). Between the trimmed V and J ends, which lost 6 bases and 6 bases, there was a span of 14 bases. CDR1 LNHDA and CDR2 SQIVND come from the germline V gene (reference sequence). The CDR3 runs to 13 residues. Written as DNA, the CDR3 is TGTGCCAGTAGGGCCGCGGGGCTGGATGGCTACACCTTC. Translated, it gives CASRAAGLDGYTF.

Regarding this clone: Different DNA sequences within this sample yield the same CDR3. The rearrangement uses TRBV18 and TRBJ1-5, with a weak D call TRBD1 (5 bases). The CDR3 loop spans 15 amino acids. From germline, CDR1 is KGHSH and CDR2 LQKENI. The V gene lost 3 bases and the J gene lost 2 bases, with 11 bases spanning the gap. CDR3 DNA sequence: TGTGCCAGCTCACCCAACCCGGGGGGCAATCAGCCCCAGCATTTT. It translates to CASSPNPGGNQPQHF.

The chain carries TRBV5-1 and TRBJ1-1, with TRBD1 as a possible D gene (5 bases). This CDR3 is built from 15 residues. V lost 5 bases to trimming and J lost 0 bases, with 14 bases between them. CDR1 is SGHRS, CDR2 YFSETQ, per germline. The CDR3 DNA reads as TGCGCCAGCAGGTTGCAGGGAGGTATGAACACTGAAGCTTTCTTT. Translating it yields CASRLQGGMNTEAFF.

The genes are TRBV30 and TRBJ2-2; 8 positions match TRBD1. The CDR3 has 15 residues. Per germline, CDR1 GTSNPN and CDR2 SVGIG (reference sequence). With V trimmed by 3 bases and J by 3 bases, 6 bases remained unmatched. CDR3 sequence reads: CAWRTQGEDTGELFF. For the CDR3, the DNA is TGTGCCTGGAGGACACAGGGGGAGGACACCGGGGAGCTGTTTTTT.

The chain recombines TRBV30 with TRBJ2-5; 7 bases match TRBD2. Germline V gene sequence: CDR1 GTSNPN, CDR2 SVGIG (reference sequence). The CDR3 runs to 15 residues. Trimming at V came to 4 bases and at J to 2 bases, leaving 10 bases not matched to a gene. In DNA form, the CDR3 reads TGTGCCTGGAAAACCCCCGTCGGGGGGCAAGAGACCCAGTACTTC. Residues: CAWKTPVGGQETQYF.

This chain uses TRBV2 with TRBJ1-1, with 7 nucleotides matching TRBD1. Unmatched junction bases numbered 3, after V lost 4 bases and J lost 4 bases. The V gene's germline CDR1 is SNHLY and CDR2 FYNNEI. This CDR3 is built from 13 residues. CDR3 residues: CASSGQGVTEAFF. CDR3 coding DNA: TGTGCCAGCAGTGGACAGGGAGTCACTGAAGCTTTCTTT.

In this sample, this clone turned up once. The V and J genes are TRBV9 and TRBJ1-2; weak D call: TRBD1 (6 bases). The V gene's germline CDR1 is SGDLS and CDR2 YYNGEE. The CDR3 runs to 15 residues. With 0 bases removed from V and 3 bases from J, the gap between germline ends came to 12 bases. CDR3 loop: CASSVEDSVYYGYTF. The CDR3 DNA is TGTGCCAGCAGCGTAGAGGACAGCGTCTACTATGGCTACACCTTC.

V is TRBV28 and J is TRBJ1-2; D is perhaps TRBD1 (6 bases). V was clipped by 5 bases and J by 4 bases, with 11 bases between them. This CDR3 has 13 amino acids. From germline, CDR1 is MDHEN and CDR2 SYDVKM. Here the CDR3 DNA reads TGTGCCAGCAGTCTCGGACAGATCTATGGCTACACCTTC. Its protein is CASSLGQIYGYTF.

This chain joins TRBV5-5 and TRBJ2-1, with TRBD2 as a possible D gene (6 bases). The CDR3 spans 15 residues. Trimming left V 4 bases short and J 7 bases short, with 18 bases between. Germline CDR1 is SGHKS and CDR2 is YYEKEE (reference sequence). In DNA form, the CDR3 reads TGTGCCAGCAGCGAGGGTAGCGGTGGGTGGAATGAGCAGTTCTTC. Its translation is CASSEGSGGWNEQFF.

This clone is a singleton in its sample. This chain joins TRBV29-1 and TRBJ1-4; D remains unclear. The CDR3 spans 13 residues. Germline assignment: CDR1 SQVTM and CDR2 ANQGSEA. The V and J ends lost 6 bases and 7 bases respectively, with 15 bases between them. The CDR3 here is CSVTMAGGEKLFF. Written as DNA, the CDR3 is TGCAGCGTCACGATGGCGGGTGGTGAAAAACTGTTTTTT.

CDR3 sequence: CASSLTPGGATEAFF. CDR3 nucleotides: TGTGCCAGCAGTTTGACCCCGGGGGGGGCCACTGAAGCTTTCTTT. The chain links TRBV28 to TRBJ1-1, with D possibly matching TRBD1 (6 bases). V gave up 3 bases and J gave up 4 bases, with 15 bases separating them. The CDR3 contains 15 residues. From germline, CDR1 is MDHEN and CDR2 SYDVKM.

The CDR3 loop is CASSRISRDRVHGYTF. The CDR3 nucleotides are TGTGCCAGCAGCCGTATCAGCAGGGATCGGGTTCATGGCTACACCTTC. The chain joins TRBV14 to TRBJ1-2; D may be TRBD1 (5 bases). The ends were cut back, 4 bases at V and 6 bases at J, with 21 bases in the middle. CDR1 is SGHDN and CDR2 is FVKESK in the germline V gene. This CDR3 is 16 amino acids long.

The CDR3 loop reads CASSEPGQPYEQYV. CDR3 bases: TGTGCCAGCAGTGAACCGGGACAGCCCTACGAGCAGTACGTC. The V call is TRBV6-1, the J call TRBJ2-7; 7 nucleotides align to TRBD1. This CDR3 spans 14 amino acids. Per germline, CDR1 MNHNS and CDR2 SASEGT. Trimming cost V 2 bases and J 2 bases; bases outside gene matches: 3.

The CDR3 coding sequence is TGTGCCAGCTCGCTGGGACAGTCCTACGAGCAGTACTTC. This codes for CASSLGQSYEQYF. The J gene is TRBJ2-7, the V gene TRBV18, with TRBD1 matching 7 bases. The germline V gene has CDR1 KGHSH and CDR2 LQKENI. The CDR3 has 13 residues. V was clipped by 6 bases and J by 1 base; unmatched bases: 3.

The chain is built from TRBV19 and TRBJ2-4, with D uncertain. V gave up 5 bases and J gave up 6 bases, with 5 bases separating them. This CDR3 region has 11 residues. CDR1 is LNHDA, CDR2 SQIVND, per germline (reference sequence). The CDR3 loop is CASSFINIQYF. CDR3 nucleotide sequence: TGTGCCAGTAGTTTTATAAACATTCAGTACTTC.

The CDR3 sequence: CASSLTIRSSSYEQYV. The CDR3 DNA sequence: TGTGCCAGCAGCCTCACTATTAGGTCGAGCTCCTACGAGCAGTACGTC. The chain has TRBV5-4 and TRBJ2-7; D gene uncertain. Germline CDR1 reads SGHNT; CDR2 reads YYREEE (reference sequence). This CDR3 has 16 amino acids. Trimming removed 4 bases from V and 0 bases from J, with 17 bases in between.